These 14 T cell receptor beta chains share one sample of origin, sequenced in a study of T cells in women clearing cervical HPV infection. Assay: immunoSEQ multiplex PCR; the TCRdb copy retains only in-frame clones and omits some. Its table records fewer than 30,000 clones. Sequencing was done on a sample of blood buffy coat. The receptors were sampled from a woman aged 18-70 years with a cervical HPV16 infection that either progressed to CIN3+ or cleared (not recorded which).

To note about this clone: The missing CDR3 end, 3 residues past where the read stops, is filled in from the germline J gene. The V gene is TRBV29-1, the J gene TRBJ2-7; 8 bases map to TRBD1. This CDR3 contains 16 residues. CDR1 SQVTM and CDR2 ANQGSEA come from the germline V gene. Losses at the gene ends were 4 bases for V and 6 bases for J; bases not matched to a gene: 17. Incomplete CDR3 DNA: TGCAGCGTTGTATTTAAAGGACAGGGATTATTTCCCGAG. Translation: CSVVFKGQGLFPE. The whole CDR3 is CSVVFKGQGLFPEQYF.

In regard to this clone: The read is 3 residues too short to cover the CDR3 end, so that end is filled in from the germline J gene. This chain joins TRBV7-9 and TRBJ2-4, with 9 bases identical to TRBD1. CDR3 size: 13 residues. Germline V lookup: CDR1 SEHNR, CDR2 FQNEAQ (reference sequence). The DNA read from the CDR3 is TGTGCCAGCAGCACCGGGACAGGGTTTGGT. Encoded protein: CASSTGTGFG. The complete CDR3 protein is CASSTGTGFGQYF.

Of note for this clone: The read comes to an end 3 residues before the CDR3 does, leaving the germline J gene to fill in the end. The chain is built from TRBV18 and TRBJ2-2; no clear D. Trimming removed 3 bases at V and 2 bases at J, with 13 bases between. The V gene's germline CDR1 is KGHSH and CDR2 LQKENI. CDR3 length: 16 residues. CDR3 sequence: CASSPRVVSNTGELFF. The part of the CDR3 DNA that was read is TGTGCCAGCTCACCCCGGGTGGTTTCAAACACCGGGGAG.

Notes on this clone: With the read ending 3 residues before the CDR3 end, the germline J gene is used to fill in that end. The V call is TRBV6-2 or TRBV6-3, the J call TRBJ1-2; D may be TRBD1 (5 bases). CDR1 is MNHEY, CDR2 SVGEGT, per germline. This CDR3 has 14 amino acids. The V gene lost 2 bases and the J gene lost 5 bases, with 12 bases spanning the gap. CDR3 DNA (partial): TGTGCCAGCAGTTACCAGGGCCCTGGGTATGGC. Its protein is CASSYQGPGYG. In full, the CDR3 reads CASSYQGPGYGYTF.

Of note for this clone: The read ends 3 residues before the CDR3 terminus; that terminus is restored from the germline J gene. J is TRBJ2-2 and V is TRBV6-1; 8 positions agree with TRBD2. This CDR3 spans 16 amino acids. CDR1 is MNHNS and CDR2 is SASEGT in the germline V gene. The J segment lost 4 bases and the V segment lost 1 base, leaving 5 bases of the junction unmatched. The sequenced CDR3 bases are TGTGCCAGCAGTGAAGGGTTCGGGGGGGCCACCGGGGAG. It is translated as CASSEGFGGATGE. The complete CDR3 sequence is CASSEGFGGATGELFF.

To note about this clone: Read coverage stops 3 residues before the CDR3 terminus; the germline J gene supplies the remainder. The chain employs TRBV5-4 and TRBJ2-3; 7 bases match TRBD1. J was trimmed by 3 bases and V by 6 bases; bases with no gene match: 4. The CDR3 has 13 amino acids. Germline CDR1 and CDR2: SGHNT and YYREEE (reference sequence). The CDR3 loop reads CASTTQGTDTQYF. The CDR3 DNA, read in part, is TGTGCCAGCACGACACAGGGGACAGATACG.

Details on this clone: The CDR3 extends 3 residues past the end of the read, so its final part is completed from the germline J gene. The rearrangement links TRBV6-2 or TRBV6-3 to TRBJ2-7, with 10 bases fitting TRBD1. J lost 4 bases, V lost 7 bases, and 10 bases had no gene match. Germline V gene sequence: CDR1 MNHEY, CDR2 SVGEGT. The CDR3 sequence is 15 residues long. The CDR3 DNA, read in part, is TGTGCCAGCAACTCACTTCGACAGGGGGCATACGAG. Encoded protein: CASNSLRQGAYE. The whole CDR3 sequence is CASNSLRQGAYEQYF.

Regarding this clone: The read finishes 3 residues shy of the CDR3 end, and the germline J gene is used to complete it. Other DNA variants within this sample encode the same CDR3. V is TRBV7-6 and J is TRBJ2-7; D is perhaps TRBD1 (5 bases). This CDR3 contains 14 residues. V was shortened by 0 bases and J by 4 bases, with 10 bases between the two germline ends. Germline CDR1 reads SGHVS; CDR2 reads FNYEAQ. The part of the CDR3 DNA that was read is TGTGCCAGCAGCTTAGCGGGGCAGGCATACGAG. Amino acid sequence: CASSLAGQAYE. The whole CDR3 reads CASSLAGQAYEQYF.

Details on this clone: The read ends 3 residues shy of where the CDR3 ends; the end is completed using the germline J gene. The chain is built from TRBV20-1 and TRBJ2-7, with D possibly matching TRBD1 (5 bases). The length of the CDR3 is 12 residues. Germline V gives CDR1 DFQATT, CDR2 SNEGSKA (reference sequence). V lost 6 bases to trimming and J lost 1 base, with 10 bases between them. Partial CDR3 DNA: TGCAGTGCCGATGACAGTTCCTACGAG. Protein: CSADDSSYE. The full CDR3 sequence reads CSADDSSYEQYF.

With regard to this clone: The read stops 3 residues short of the end of the CDR3; the missing end is completed from the germline J gene. The chain joins TRBV4-1 to TRBJ1-4; D may be TRBD1 (5 bases). The CDR3 loop spans 18 amino acids. Germline values: CDR1 MGHRA, CDR2 YSYEKL. V was shortened by 0 bases and J by 0 bases, with 14 bases between the two germline ends. The chain's CDR3 is CASSQDRVLPTTNEKLFF. The part of the CDR3 DNA that was read is TGCGCCAGCAGCCAAGACAGGGTCTTGCCCACAACTAATGAAAAA.

As for this clone: The CDR3 end lies 3 residues beyond the end of the read and is filled in from the germline J gene. The V call is TRBV3-1 (or the pseudogene TRBV3-2), the J call TRBJ2-1; D is uncertain. Trimming shortened V by 3 bases and J by 9 bases, and 6 bases separated the two germline ends. The germline V gene encodes CDR1 LGHDT and CDR2 YNNKEL (reference sequence). The CDR3 runs to 11 residues. Incomplete CDR3 DNA: TGTGCCAGCAGCCAGGGCACTGAG. Encoded protein: CASSQGTE. The entire CDR3 reads CASSQGTEQFF.

With respect to this clone: Coverage ceases 3 residues before the CDR3 finishes, and the germline J gene fills in the end. The chain couples TRBV19 to TRBJ2-7, with D maybe TRBD1 (5 bases). The germline V gene has CDR1 LNHDA and CDR2 SQIVND (reference sequence). V was pared by 9 bases and J by 3 bases, with 15 bases between. The length of the CDR3 is 13 residues. CDR3 DNA (partial): TGTGCCAGCAGCCGTCCAGACAGCTACGAG. It is translated as CASSRPDSYE. The complete CDR3 reads CASSRPDSYEQYF.

Points on this clone: The CDR3 end is not reached by the read, which stops 3 residues before it; the germline J gene fills it in. The chain links TRBV7-6 to TRBJ2-1, with 11 nucleotides matching TRBD2. This CDR3 is 16 amino acids long. V was pared by 5 bases and J by 0 bases, with 3 bases of the junction left unmatched. Germline values: CDR1 SGHVS, CDR2 FNYEAQ. The CDR3 region is CASSQTSGSSYNEQFF. CDR3 DNA (partial): TGTGCCAGCAGCCAAACTAGCGGGAGCTCCTACAATGAG.

On this clone: One end of the junction fails to match germline, which may point to a read error. Sequencing ends 3 residues short of the CDR3 end; the germline J gene provides the rest. Additional DNA sequences in this sample encode the identical CDR3. V usage is TRBV5-1 and J usage is TRBJ1-3, with unresolved D. CDR1 SGHRS and CDR2 YFSETQ come from the germline V gene. The length of the CDR3 is 15 residues. Here the CDR3 reads CASSLDAGAGNTIYF. Partial CDR3 DNA: TGCGCCAGCAGCTTGGACGCGGGAGCTGGAAACACT.